Below are 8 T cell receptor beta chains sequenced from a single sample in a study of radiotherapy plus CTLA-4 blockade in lung cancer. Only in-frame clones appear in the TCRdb table, and some are missing; sequencing was by immunoSEQ multiplex PCR. The data hold around 80,000 clones, with around 79% observed a single time. The sample was peripheral blood, taken from a patient treated with radiotherapy plus ipilimumab. These receptors originate from a human donor with non-small cell lung cancer whose response to radiotherapy plus ipilimumab could not be evaluated. Some clones in this sample may be carry-over from other donors' samples.

This clone was picked up one time. This chain uses TRBV4-1 with TRBJ1-2; 7 positions agree with TRBD1. The CDR3 extends over 15 amino acids. Per germline, CDR1 MGHRA and CDR2 YSYEKL. V dropped 4 bases and J dropped 2; count of bases not matched to a gene: 7. CDR3 sequence reads: CASSRTGAGNYGYTF. The CDR3 bases are TGCGCCAGCAGCCGTACAGGGGCTGGGAACTATGGCTACACCTTC.

The chain carries TRBV7-9 and TRBJ1-3, with 9 positions matching TRBD1. The ends lost 5 bases at V and 2 bases at J; junction bases unmatched: 4. Germline CDR1 reads SEHNR; CDR2 reads FQNEAQ (reference sequence). CDR3 length equals 15 residues. CDR3 loop: CASSQTGGTGNTIYF. CDR3 nucleotides: TGTGCCAGCAGCCAGACAGGGGGAACTGGAAACACCATATATTTT.

The rearrangement links TRBV28 to TRBJ1-1; perhaps TRBD1 as D (6 bases). V was cut by 4 bases and J by 1 base, with 10 bases left in between. Germline loops: CDR1 MDHEN, CDR2 SYDVKM. The CDR3 is 14 amino acids. The CDR3 DNA follows: TGTGCCAGCAGTTACAGGGTCCGGAACACTGAAGCTTTCTTT. Translated, it gives CASSYRVRNTEAFF.

The rearrangement uses TRBV28 and TRBJ2-7; TRBD1 agrees at 10 bases. The CDR3 is 14 residues long. Germline V gene data show CDR1 as MDHEN and CDR2 as SYDVKM. V dropped 6 bases and J dropped 1; count of bases not matched to a gene: 3. CDR3 DNA sequence: TGTGCCAGCAGCCCGGGACAGGGGTCCTACGAGCAGTACTTC. It specifies CASSPGQGSYEQYF.

The chain joins TRBV6-6 to TRBJ1-1, with TRBD1 matching 7 bases. The V gene end was trimmed by 10 bases and the J gene end by 6 bases; junction bases not matched to a gene: 11. The CDR3 is 13 amino acids. Germline CDR1 MNHNY, CDR2 SVGAGI (reference sequence). CDR3 DNA: TGTGCCACCCTGGACAGGCTTGACGCTGAAGCTTTCTTT. Translating it yields CATLDRLDAEAFF.

The V gene is TRBV7-2, the J gene TRBJ1-3; D unclear. The CDR3 totals 18 residues. V lost 2 bases and J 0 bases, leaving 17 bases between the germline ends. In germline, CDR1 is SGHTA, CDR2 FQGNSA. The CDR3 sequence is CASSLSGRSAFSGNTIYF. The CDR3 DNA sequence: TGTGCCAGCAGCTTATCGGGAAGGTCGGCCTTCTCTGGAAACACCATATATTTT. The whole variable domain, filled in from reference TRBV7-2 and TRBJ1-3, reads GAGVSQSPSNKVTEKGKDVELRCDPISGHTALYWYRQSLGQGLEFLIYFQGNSAPDKSGLPSDRFSAERTGGSVSTLTIQRTQQEDSAVYLCASSLSGRSAFSGNTIYFGEGSWLTVV.

The chain joins TRBV9 to TRBJ1-1, with TRBD1 matching over 10 bases. Trimming took 0 bases from V and 5 from J; bases not matched to a gene: 4. Germline CDR1 and CDR2: SGDLS and YYNGEE. The CDR3 sequence is 15 residues long. The CDR3 DNA reads TGTGCCAGCAGCGTAGGGACAGGGGGAGGAACTGAAGCTTTCTTT. This translates into CASSVGTGGGTEAFF.

V is TRBV5-1 and J is TRBJ2-3, with D possibly being TRBD2 (5 bases). CDR3 length: 16 amino acids. Germline assignment: CDR1 SGHRS and CDR2 YFSETQ. V was pared by 4 bases and J by 2 bases, with 17 bases between. Here the CDR3 reads CASSLDSPRFTDTQYF. CDR3 DNA sequence: TGCGCCAGCAGCCTGGACTCTCCGAGATTCACAGATACGCAGTATTTT.